Listed below are T cell receptor beta chains from one sample, sequenced in a study of T cell repertoires in aging, cancer and after chemotherapy. Using its own MiXCR run on the multiplex PCR reads, TCRdb lists one record per CDR3 protein. The sample holds nearly 2,000 distinct CDR3 sequences, 17% seen once. Sequencing was performed on blood. The receptors originated from a human donor with a solid tumor. Both conserved end residues are part of each CDR3. D genes are given only for firm matches. Size is stated for part of the rows, as once, few or many counts, or as a class when the clone is expanded.

v_gene: TRBV29-1; j_gene: TRBJ2-5; d_gene: .; abundance: .; CDR3nt: TGCAGCGTTCGCAGAGAGACCCAGTACTTC; CDR3aa: CSVRRETQYF
v_gene: TRBV5-4; j_gene: TRBJ2-1; d_gene: TRBD2; abundance: .; CDR3nt: TGTGCCAGCAGCCCCCGGACTAGCGGGAGGGCACATGAGCAGTTCTTC; CDR3aa: CASSPRTSGRAHEQFF
v_gene: TRBV30; j_gene: TRBJ1-3; d_gene: .; abundance: medium-sized; CDR3nt: TGTGCCTGGGGCTTCGGGGGCTCTGGAAACACCATATATTTT; CDR3aa: CAWGFGGSGNTIYF
v_gene: TRBV18; j_gene: TRBJ1-3; d_gene: .; abundance: medium-sized; CDR3nt: TGTGCCAGCTCACAGGGTGTCGCTGGAAACACCATATATTTT; CDR3aa: CASSQGVAGNTIYF
v_gene: TRBV19; j_gene: TRBJ2-7; d_gene: TRBD1; abundance: large; CDR3nt: TGTGCCAGTAGTATAGGACAGGGAAGATCCTACGAGCAGTACTTC; CDR3aa: CASSIGQGRSYEQYF
v_gene: TRBV4-2; j_gene: TRBJ2-1; d_gene: TRBD2; abundance: few; CDR3nt: TGTGCCAGCAGCCAAGCTAGACTAGCGGGAGGGGGCTACAATGAGCAGTTCTTC; CDR3aa: CASSQARLAGGGYNEQFF
v_gene: TRBV5-4; j_gene: TRBJ2-7; d_gene: TRBD1; abundance: medium-sized; CDR3nt: TGTGCCAGCAGCTCCTACGCCGGGACAGGGTCGGACGAGCAGTACTTC; CDR3aa: CASSSYAGTGSDEQYF
v_gene: TRBV5-1; j_gene: TRBJ2-1; d_gene: TRBD2; abundance: .; CDR3nt: TGCGCCAGCAGCTACGGGACTAGCGGGAGCAATGAGCAGTTCTTC; CDR3aa: CASSYGTSGSNEQFF
v_gene: TRBV30; j_gene: TRBJ1-5; d_gene: .; abundance: medium-sized; CDR3nt: TGTGCCTGGAGTAGCCAAGTAAATCAGCCCCAGCATTTT; CDR3aa: CAWSSQVNQPQHF
v_gene: TRBV20-1; j_gene: TRBJ2-3; d_gene: TRBD2; abundance: medium-sized; CDR3nt: TGCAGTGCCAGTAGCGGGGGATCAGATACGCAGTATTTT; CDR3aa: CSASSGGSDTQYF
v_gene: TRBV12-3/TRBV12-4; j_gene: TRBJ1-2; d_gene: TRBD1; abundance: few; CDR3nt: TGTGCCAGCAGCCCGGGACAGGGCTATGGCTACACCTTC; CDR3aa: CASSPGQGYGYTF
v_gene: TRBV9; j_gene: TRBJ2-5; d_gene: .; abundance: once; CDR3nt: TGTGCCAGCAGCGTAGCATCTGGGGGGGAGACCCAGTACTTC; CDR3aa: CASSVASGGETQYF
v_gene: TRBV5-6; j_gene: TRBJ1-6; d_gene: .; abundance: few; CDR3nt: TGTGCCAGCAGCTTGGACGGGAACGTGAAGAGTTCACCCCTCCACTTT; CDR3aa: CASSLDGNVKSSPLHF
v_gene: TRBV7-2; j_gene: TRBJ2-7; d_gene: TRBD2; abundance: .; CDR3nt: TGTGCCAGCAGCTCCGTGGGTAGCGGGAGATCGCGCGAGCAGTACTTC; CDR3aa: CASSSVGSGRSREQYF
v_gene: TRBV5-4; j_gene: TRBJ2-5; d_gene: TRBD2; abundance: few; CDR3nt: TGTGCCAGCAGCTTCCCCCACCCGGGACTAGCGGGGGGGCTGGAGACCCAGTACTTC; CDR3aa: CASSFPHPGLAGGLETQYF
v_gene: TRBV20-1; j_gene: TRBJ1-1; d_gene: .; abundance: .; CDR3nt: TGCAGTGCTAGAGATATCATGGGGCCTTTCGACACTGAAGCTTTCTTT; CDR3aa: CSARDIMGPFDTEAFF
v_gene: TRBV30; j_gene: TRBJ2-7; d_gene: .; abundance: medium-sized; CDR3nt: TGTGCCTGGAGGGGACCCTCCTACGAGCAGTACTTC; CDR3aa: CAWRGPSYEQYF
v_gene: TRBV12-3/TRBV12-4; j_gene: TRBJ1-1; d_gene: .; abundance: few; CDR3nt: TGTGCCAGCACAATGTTTGGTGAACAAGGAGCTTTCTTT; CDR3aa: CASTMFGEQGAFF
v_gene: TRBV20-1; j_gene: TRBJ2-7; d_gene: .; abundance: few; CDR3nt: TGCAGTGCTAGAGATACTAGCCGCTACGAGCAGTACTTC; CDR3aa: CSARDTSRYEQYF
v_gene: TRBV19; j_gene: TRBJ1-5; d_gene: TRBD1; abundance: large; CDR3nt: TGTGCCAGCCACCGGACAGGCGGCAATCAGCCCCAGCATTTT; CDR3aa: CASHRTGGNQPQHF
v_gene: TRBV11-1; j_gene: TRBJ2-2; d_gene: .; abundance: large; CDR3nt: TGTGCCAGCAGCCTAAGACGACAGAACACCGGGGAGCTGTTTTTT; CDR3aa: CASSLRRQNTGELFF
v_gene: TRBV18; j_gene: TRBJ2-7; d_gene: .; abundance: .; CDR3nt: TGTGCCAGCTCACCTGAAATTTACGAGCAGTACTTC; CDR3aa: CASSPEIYEQYF
v_gene: TRBV13; j_gene: TRBJ1-6; d_gene: .; abundance: few; CDR3nt: TGTGCCAGCAGCCCCTCAGGGAGCTCCTATAATTCACCCCTCCACTTT; CDR3aa: CASSPSGSSYNSPLHF
v_gene: TRBV5-4; j_gene: TRBJ1-6; d_gene: TRBD1; abundance: .; CDR3nt: TGTGCCAGCAGCTTGCGACAGGGGGATAATTCACCCCTCCACTTT; CDR3aa: CASSLRQGDNSPLHF
v_gene: TRBV30; j_gene: TRBJ2-2; d_gene: TRBD1; abundance: large; CDR3nt: TGTGCCTGGAGTGGACAGGGCACCGGGGAGCTGTTTTTT; CDR3aa: CAWSGQGTGELFF
v_gene: TRBV27; j_gene: TRBJ2-3; d_gene: .; abundance: .; CDR3nt: TGTGCCAGCAGTTTCCAACATCACACAGATACGCAGTATTTT; CDR3aa: CASSFQHHTDTQYF
v_gene: TRBV30; j_gene: TRBJ2-5; d_gene: TRBD1; abundance: medium-sized; CDR3nt: TGTGCCTGGAGCAGACAGGGGGGCGGGGAGACCCAGTACTTC; CDR3aa: CAWSRQGGGETQYF
v_gene: TRBV27; j_gene: TRBJ2-4; d_gene: .; abundance: few; CDR3nt: TGTGCCAGCAAGGAATTATCAGCCAAAAACATTCAGTACTTC; CDR3aa: CASKELSAKNIQYF
v_gene: TRBV4-3; j_gene: TRBJ2-1; d_gene: TRBD2; abundance: few; CDR3nt: TGCGCCAGCAGCCATGAGGGCGTAGCGGGACGGAACTACAATGAGCAGTTCTTC; CDR3aa: CASSHEGVAGRNYNEQFF
v_gene: TRBV19; j_gene: TRBJ2-1; d_gene: TRBD1; abundance: medium-sized; CDR3nt: TGTGCCACTACCTGGACAGGGGTGGACAATGAGCAGTTCTTC; CDR3aa: CATTWTGVDNEQFF
v_gene: TRBV6-2/TRBV6-3; j_gene: TRBJ1-1; d_gene: .; abundance: few; CDR3nt: TGTGCCAGCAGAGGACCCAATCGGGTCATGAACACTGAAGCTTTCTTT; CDR3aa: CASRGPNRVMNTEAFF
v_gene: TRBV6-2/TRBV6-3; j_gene: TRBJ2-1; d_gene: .; abundance: .; CDR3nt: TGTGCCAGCAGTTACTCGGAGTACAATGAGCAGTTCTTC; CDR3aa: CASSYSEYNEQFF
v_gene: TRBV6-6; j_gene: TRBJ2-7; d_gene: .; abundance: large; CDR3nt: TGTGCCAGCAGCGCCGGACCGGACCGCTACGAGCAGTACTTC; CDR3aa: CASSAGPDRYEQYF
v_gene: TRBV6-2/TRBV6-3; j_gene: TRBJ2-2; d_gene: .; abundance: .; CDR3nt: TGTGCCAGCAGTTACGCCGGCCTAGCGAACACCGGGGAGCTGTTTTTT; CDR3aa: CASSYAGLANTGELFF
v_gene: TRBV12-3/TRBV12-4; j_gene: TRBJ2-1; d_gene: .; abundance: medium-sized; CDR3nt: TGTGCCAGCAGCCAGGGGAATGAGCAGTTCTTC; CDR3aa: CASSQGNEQFF
v_gene: TRBV6-5; j_gene: TRBJ2-4; d_gene: TRBD2; abundance: few; CDR3nt: TGTGCCAGCAGCCCTTCGACTAGCGGGAGAGACCTTCAGTACTTC; CDR3aa: CASSPSTSGRDLQYF
v_gene: TRBV10-3; j_gene: TRBJ2-7; d_gene: .; abundance: medium-sized; CDR3nt: TGTGCCATCAGTGAGTCGGACAGCTCCTACGAGCAGTACTTC; CDR3aa: CAISESDSSYEQYF
v_gene: TRBV30; j_gene: TRBJ2-3; d_gene: TRBD2; abundance: medium-sized; CDR3nt: TGTGCCTGGAGTCCCTTAGCGGGAGGGCCGAATACGCAGTATTTT; CDR3aa: CAWSPLAGGPNTQYF
v_gene: TRBV20-1; j_gene: TRBJ2-3; d_gene: .; abundance: medium-sized; CDR3nt: TGCAGTGCTATAGGAGGGGGTAAAGATACGCAGTATTTT; CDR3aa: CSAIGGGKDTQYF
v_gene: TRBV6-6; j_gene: TRBJ2-7; d_gene: .; abundance: large; CDR3nt: TGTGCCACCCACCCCGGGAAGAGCTACGAGCAGTACTTC; CDR3aa: CATHPGKSYEQYF
v_gene: TRBV12-3/TRBV12-4; j_gene: TRBJ1-1; d_gene: .; abundance: .; CDR3nt: TGTGCCAGCAGTTTAGGGTCTTCGAACACTGAAGCTTTCTTT; CDR3aa: CASSLGSSNTEAFF
v_gene: TRBV5-5; j_gene: TRBJ2-1; d_gene: .; abundance: few; CDR3nt: TGTGCCAGCAGCTTGCTCCTAATGACGGACAAGTGGGACTACAATGAGCAGTTCTTC; CDR3aa: CASSLLLMTDKWDYNEQFF
v_gene: TRBV6-2/TRBV6-3; j_gene: TRBJ2-7; d_gene: .; abundance: .; CDR3nt: TGTGCCAGCAGGCCGGGTCTCTACGAGCAGTACTTC; CDR3aa: CASRPGLYEQYF
v_gene: TRBV5-6; j_gene: TRBJ2-3; d_gene: TRBD1; abundance: few; CDR3nt: TGTGCCAGCAGCCCGACCTATCCGACAGGGGGGGGAACAGATACGCAGTATTTT; CDR3aa: CASSPTYPTGGGTDTQYF
v_gene: TRBV6-5; j_gene: TRBJ1-4; d_gene: TRBD1; abundance: large; CDR3nt: TGTGCCAGCAGTCGGACAGGGGTTAATGAAAAACTGTTTTTT; CDR3aa: CASSRTGVNEKLFF
v_gene: TRBV7-2; j_gene: TRBJ1-2; d_gene: TRBD1; abundance: large; CDR3nt: TGTGCCAGCAGCTTAGCAGCGGGACAGAGGCAAGGGGGCTACACCTTC; CDR3aa: CASSLAAGQRQGGYTF
v_gene: TRBV6-6; j_gene: TRBJ2-2; d_gene: .; abundance: .; CDR3nt: TGTGCCAGCAGTTACTCTTCCGAATCCGGGGAGCTGTTTTTT; CDR3aa: CASSYSSESGELFF
v_gene: TRBV6-6; j_gene: TRBJ1-5; d_gene: .; abundance: .; CDR3nt: TGTGCCAGCAGCCCAAAAGGAGCCGGGGGAAATCAGCCCCAGCATTTT; CDR3aa: CASSPKGAGGNQPQHF
v_gene: TRBV6-2/TRBV6-3; j_gene: TRBJ2-6; d_gene: TRBD1; abundance: medium-sized; CDR3nt: TGTGCCAGCAACCCGGGACAGGGATACTCTGGGGCCAACGTCCTGACTTTC; CDR3aa: CASNPGQGYSGANVLTF
v_gene: TRBV5-6; j_gene: TRBJ1-5; d_gene: .; abundance: medium-sized; CDR3nt: TGTGCCAGCAGCCCGGGGCCCTATAGCAATCAGCCCCAGCATTTT; CDR3aa: CASSPGPYSNQPQHF
v_gene: TRBV20-1; j_gene: TRBJ1-6; d_gene: .; abundance: large; CDR3nt: TGCAGTGCTAGCTCGAGACGCACCACGAATTCACCCCTCCACTTT; CDR3aa: CSASSRRTTNSPLHF
v_gene: TRBV19; j_gene: TRBJ1-1; d_gene: .; abundance: medium-sized; CDR3nt: TGTGCCAGTAGTATAAAGGCGGCGATCTACACTGAAGCTTTCTTT; CDR3aa: CASSIKAAIYTEAFF
v_gene: TRBV13; j_gene: TRBJ1-2; d_gene: .; abundance: .; CDR3nt: TGTGCCAGCAGCTCCTCAGAGACAGGAAACTATGGCTACACCTTC; CDR3aa: CASSSSETGNYGYTF